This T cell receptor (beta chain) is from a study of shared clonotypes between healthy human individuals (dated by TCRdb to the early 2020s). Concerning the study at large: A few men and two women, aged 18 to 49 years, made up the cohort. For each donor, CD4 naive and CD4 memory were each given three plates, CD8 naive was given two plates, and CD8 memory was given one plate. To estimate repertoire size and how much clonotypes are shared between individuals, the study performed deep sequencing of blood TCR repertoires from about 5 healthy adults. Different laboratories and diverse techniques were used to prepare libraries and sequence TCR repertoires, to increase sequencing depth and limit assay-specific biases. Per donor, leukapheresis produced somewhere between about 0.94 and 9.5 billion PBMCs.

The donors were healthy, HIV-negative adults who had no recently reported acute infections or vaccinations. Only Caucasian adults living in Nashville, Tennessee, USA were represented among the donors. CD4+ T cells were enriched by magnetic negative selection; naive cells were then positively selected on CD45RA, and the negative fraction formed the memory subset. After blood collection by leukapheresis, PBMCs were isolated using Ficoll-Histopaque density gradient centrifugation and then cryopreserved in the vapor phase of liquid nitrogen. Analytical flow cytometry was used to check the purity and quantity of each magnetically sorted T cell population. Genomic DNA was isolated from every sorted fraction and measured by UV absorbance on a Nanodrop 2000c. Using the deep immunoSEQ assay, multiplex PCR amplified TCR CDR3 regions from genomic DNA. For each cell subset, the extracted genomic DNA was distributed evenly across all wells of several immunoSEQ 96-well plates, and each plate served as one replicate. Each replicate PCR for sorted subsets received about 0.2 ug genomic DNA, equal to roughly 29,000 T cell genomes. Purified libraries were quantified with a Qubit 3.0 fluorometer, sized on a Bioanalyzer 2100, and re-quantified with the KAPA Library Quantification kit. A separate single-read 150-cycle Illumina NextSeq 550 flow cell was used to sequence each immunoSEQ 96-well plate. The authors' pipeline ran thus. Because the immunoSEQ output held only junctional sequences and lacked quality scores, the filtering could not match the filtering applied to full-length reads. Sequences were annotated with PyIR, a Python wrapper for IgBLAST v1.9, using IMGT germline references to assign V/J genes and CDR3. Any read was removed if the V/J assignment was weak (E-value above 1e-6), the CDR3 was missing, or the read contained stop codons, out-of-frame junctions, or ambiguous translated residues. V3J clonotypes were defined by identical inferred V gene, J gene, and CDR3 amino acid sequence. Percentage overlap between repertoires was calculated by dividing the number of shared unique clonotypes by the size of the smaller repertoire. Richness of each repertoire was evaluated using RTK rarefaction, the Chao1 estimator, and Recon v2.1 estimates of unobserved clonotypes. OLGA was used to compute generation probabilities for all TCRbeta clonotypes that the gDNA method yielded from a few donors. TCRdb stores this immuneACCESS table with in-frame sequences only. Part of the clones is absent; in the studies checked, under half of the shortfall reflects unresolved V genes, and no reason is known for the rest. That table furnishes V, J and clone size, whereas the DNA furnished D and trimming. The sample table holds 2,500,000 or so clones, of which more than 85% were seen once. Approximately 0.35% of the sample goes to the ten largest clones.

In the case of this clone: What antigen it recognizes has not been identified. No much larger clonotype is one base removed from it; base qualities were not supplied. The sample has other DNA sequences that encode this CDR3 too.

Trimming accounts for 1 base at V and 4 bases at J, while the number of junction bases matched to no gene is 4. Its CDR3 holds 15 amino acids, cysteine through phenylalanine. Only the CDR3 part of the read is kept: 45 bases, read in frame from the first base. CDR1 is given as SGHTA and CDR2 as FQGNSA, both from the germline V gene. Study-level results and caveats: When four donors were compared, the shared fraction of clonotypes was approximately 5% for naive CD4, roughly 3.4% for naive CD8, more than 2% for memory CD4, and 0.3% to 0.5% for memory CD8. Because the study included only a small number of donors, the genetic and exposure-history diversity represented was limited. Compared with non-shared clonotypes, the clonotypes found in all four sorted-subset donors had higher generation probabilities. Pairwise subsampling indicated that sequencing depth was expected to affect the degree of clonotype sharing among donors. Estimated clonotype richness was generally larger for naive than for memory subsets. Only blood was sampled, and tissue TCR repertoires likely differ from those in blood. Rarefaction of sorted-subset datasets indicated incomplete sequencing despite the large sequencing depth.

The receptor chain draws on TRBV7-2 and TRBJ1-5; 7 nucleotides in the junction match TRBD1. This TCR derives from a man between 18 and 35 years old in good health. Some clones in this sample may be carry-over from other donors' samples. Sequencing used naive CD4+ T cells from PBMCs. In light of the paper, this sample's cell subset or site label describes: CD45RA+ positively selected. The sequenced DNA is TGTGCCAGCAGCTTAGTACCAGGGGGGAATCAGCCCCAGCATTTT. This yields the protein CASSLVPGGNQPQHF.